The 6 T cell receptor beta chains below all came from one sample that was sequenced in a study of T cell responses to AZD1222 COVID-19 vaccine. The data were produced by immunoSEQ multiplex PCR, yet TCRdb's version contains in-frame clones alone and is incomplete. The sample lists under 150,000 clones, approximately 90% occurring once. Here the sequenced sample was peripheral blood, taken on day 0 of AZD1222 vaccination. These receptors were taken from an adult in good health.

V is TRBV7-9 and J is TRBJ1-4; 10 bases map to TRBD1. J gave up 8 bases and V 7 bases, and 10 bases lay outside the gene matches. CDR3 length: 15 residues. Germline assignment: CDR1 SEHNR and CDR2 FQNEAQ (reference sequence). CDR3 in amino acids: CASTILRDRGEKLFF. CDR3 nucleotide sequence: TGTGCCAGCACAATTCTCCGGGACAGGGGCGAAAAACTGTTTTTT.

This clone was seen a single time. This chain connects TRBV4-2 to TRBJ2-5, with 10 bases fitting TRBD2. The trim removed 1 base at V and 4 bases at J, leaving 9 bases unmatched. This CDR3 contains 17 residues. Per the germline V gene, CDR1 is LGHNA and CDR2 is YNFKEQ. In DNA, the CDR3 is TGTGCCAGCAGCCAAGGAGGGTCTAGCGGGAGATCAGAGACCCAGTACTTC. As protein: CASSQGGSSGRSETQYF.

V and J are TRBV25-1 and TRBJ1-2, with D possibly TRBD1 on 6 matching bases. Trimming cost V 2 bases and J 2 bases, with 12 bases left between them. The CDR3 extends over 15 amino acids. Looked up from germline, CDR1 is MGHDK and CDR2 is SYGVNS. DNA of the CDR3: TGTGCCAGCAGTGAAGCCGGGACAATAAACTATGGCTACACCTTC. Translated: CASSEAGTINYGYTF.

The rearrangement links TRBV27 to TRBJ1-1, with D possibly matching TRBD1 (5 bases). CDR3 length: 13 amino acids. Germline CDR1 is MNHEY and CDR2 is SMNVEV (reference sequence). V lost 5 bases and J 11 bases, leaving 18 bases between the germline ends. CDR3 nucleotide sequence: TGTGCCAGCAGTCACAACAGGTTCGGACTGGCTTTCTTT. Encoded protein: CASSHNRFGLAFF.

This clone was detected only once. The chain links TRBV27 to TRBJ2-7; possible D gene TRBD2, 6 bases. V lost 2 bases, J lost 2 bases, and 19 bases lay in between. This CDR3 has 17 amino acids. Germline CDR1 reads MNHEY; CDR2 reads SMNVEV (reference sequence). Here the CDR3 DNA reads TGTGCCAGCAGTTTAACGGGGGTGGGTGGCGGTGCCTACGAGCAGTACTTC. The encoded protein is CASSLTGVGGGAYEQYF.

The V gene is TRBV29-1, the J gene TRBJ2-1, with a possible D match to TRBD2 (5 bases). V was shortened by 6 bases and J by 4 bases, with 13 bases between the two germline ends. Germline assignment: CDR1 SQVTM and CDR2 ANQGSEA. The CDR3 extends over 13 amino acids. The CDR3 is CSVVDSGYNEQFF. CDR3 bases: TGCAGCGTCGTGGACTCCGGATACAATGAGCAGTTCTTC.